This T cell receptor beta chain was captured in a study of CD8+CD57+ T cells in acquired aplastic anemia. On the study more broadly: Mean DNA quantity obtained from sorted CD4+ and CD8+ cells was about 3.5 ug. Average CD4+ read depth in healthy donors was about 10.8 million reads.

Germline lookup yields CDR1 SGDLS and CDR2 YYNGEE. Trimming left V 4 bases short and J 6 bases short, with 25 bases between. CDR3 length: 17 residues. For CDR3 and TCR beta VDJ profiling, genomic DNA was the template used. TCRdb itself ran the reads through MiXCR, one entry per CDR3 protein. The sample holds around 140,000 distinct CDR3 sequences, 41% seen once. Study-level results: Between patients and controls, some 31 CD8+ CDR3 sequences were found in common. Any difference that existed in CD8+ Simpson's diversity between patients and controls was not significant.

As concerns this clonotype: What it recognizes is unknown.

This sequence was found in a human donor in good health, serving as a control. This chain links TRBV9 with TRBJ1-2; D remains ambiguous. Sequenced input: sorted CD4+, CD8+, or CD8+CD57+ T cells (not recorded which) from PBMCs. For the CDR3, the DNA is TGTGCCAGCAGCCTCCGCGCAGAGGTTCCCGCCCGGGATGGCTACACCTTC. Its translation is CASSLRAEVPARDGYTF.